This T cell receptor (beta chain) was sequenced in a study of T cells in Graves' hyperthyroidism and ophthalmopathy. Whole-study findings and limits: Using 13 V-J features, a model discriminated ophthalmopathy from stable hyperthyroidism.

V was shortened by 5 bases and J by 0 bases, with 11 bases between the two germline ends. The CDR3 has 15 amino acids. CDR1 and CDR2 (germline): MNHNS, SASEGT. Regarding this clonotype: The target antigen is unknown. A read error is possible here, since a much larger clone lies one base away.

Uncontrolled infection, other autoimmune disease, pregnancy or lactation disqualified patients from enrolment. Diagnosing involved the use of clinical symptoms, serum thyroxine and TRAb, thyroid ultrasound and orbital computed tomography. Using RNA transcripts as the source, TCR beta CDR3 regions were amplified. HTBI primers drove first-round RT-PCR of the TCR CDR3. A single record per CDR3 protein comes from TCRdb applying MiXCR to the multiplex PCR reads. The data hold about 98,000 distinct CDR3 sequences, with roughly 39% observed a single time. Material: peripheral blood or thyroid tissue (not recorded which). The clonotype was recovered from a woman younger than 45 with Graves' hyperthyroidism. The rearrangement links TRBV6-1 to TRBJ1-5; TRBD1 might be the D (5 bases). The CDR3 DNA reads TGTGCCAGCAGTTGGGGCGGTGGTAGCAATCAGCCCCAGCATTTT. Its protein product is CASSWGGGSNQPQHF.